This T cell receptor (beta chain) appears in the sequencing data of a study of T cells after yellow fever vaccination. Study-wide context: Any fraction with a low cell number was prepared using SMART-Seq v4 Ultra Low Input.

Study-level results: Re-detected after boosting: most primary clones, almost 97% of CD4 and 75% to 90% of CD8. Overlap between CD4 and CD8 compartments was detected for a small share of clonotypes.

5'RACE template switching produced TCR cDNA carrying a universal primer site and UMIs. A single record per CDR3 protein comes from TCRdb applying MiXCR to the 5' RACE reads. The sample records some 390,000 distinct CDR3 sequences, around 6.4% being singletons. The CDR3 length is 13 residues. Germline lookup yields CDR1 MGHDK and CDR2 SYGVNS. This clonotype has only a few counts. What it recognizes is unknown. At one boundary the junction diverges from the germline segment, which might be a read error. This sample comprised PBMCs, obtained 5 days after the yellow fever booster vaccination. The chain is built from TRBV25-1 and TRBJ1-6, with no clear D. This TCR came from a man aged 30 to 39 who received the YFV17D yellow fever vaccine. CDR3 coding DNA: TGTGCCACCAGTACAAAGTATAATTCACCCCTCCACTTT. It yields the protein CATSTKYNSPLHF.